The table lists the clone carrying this T cell receptor (beta chain) with many counts. Its antigen is not identified. This record comes from a study of T cells after yellow fever vaccination. Study-level points and caveats: A secondary response was less intense yet reached its peak sooner, at day 5 versus 15.

The V end was cut by 0 bases, the J end by 0 bases, with 8 bases between. The CDR3 is 15 amino acids. Looked up from germline, CDR1 is LNHDA and CDR2 is SQIVND (reference sequence). One entry per CDR3 protein results from TCRdb running MiXCR on the 5' RACE reads. The sample has about 340,000 distinct CDR3 sequences, 8.7% seen once. Sequences were derived from PBMCs, sampled on the day of the first yellow fever vaccination. The V and J genes are TRBV19 and TRBJ1-1, with D perhaps TRBD1 (6 bases). The sequence was obtained from a man younger than 35 who received the YFV17D yellow fever vaccine. CDR3 sequence reads: CASSIDNRVNTEAFF. As DNA, the CDR3 is TGTGCCAGTAGTATAGATAACAGGGTGAACACTGAAGCTTTCTTT.